This TCR beta chain comes out of a study of blood T cells in healthy people across ages. Losses at the gene ends were 4 bases for V and 2 bases for J; bases not matched to a gene: 4. Looked up from germline, CDR1 is SGHRS and CDR2 is YFSETQ. CDR3 length equals 14 residues. A second PCR, run for about 7 to 12 cycles, used a sample-barcoded 5' primer plus a J-beta primer mix. A template-switch adaptor that had 12 random nucleotides put a tag on each cDNA molecule. TCRdb processed the 5' RACE reads anew with MiXCR; each CDR3 protein has one entry. The sample holds fewer than 950,000 distinct CDR3 sequences, 30% to 45% seen once. This clonotype has a handful of counts. Its antigen is currently unknown. Study results and limitations: Percentage of naive T cells showed a strong correlation with TCR beta diversity.

V gene TRBV5-1 combines with J gene TRBJ2-3; 7 nucleotides agree with TRBD1. The sequencing input was blood. The clonotype was recovered from a man aged 18 to 30 in good health. This CDR3 is CASSPGQVTDTQYF. The CDR3 DNA sequence: TGCGCCAGCAGCCCTGGACAGGTCACAGATACGCAGTATTTT.